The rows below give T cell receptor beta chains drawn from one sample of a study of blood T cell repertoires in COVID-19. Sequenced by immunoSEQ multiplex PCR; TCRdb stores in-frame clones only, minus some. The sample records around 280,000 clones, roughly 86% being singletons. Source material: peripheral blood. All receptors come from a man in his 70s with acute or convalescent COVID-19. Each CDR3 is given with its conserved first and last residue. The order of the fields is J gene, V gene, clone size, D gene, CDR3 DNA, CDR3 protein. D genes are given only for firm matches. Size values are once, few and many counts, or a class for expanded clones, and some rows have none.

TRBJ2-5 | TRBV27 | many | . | TGTGCCACCCGAATGGCGGGGTCGAGGGTCCAAGAGACCCAGTACTTC | CATRMAGSRVQETQYF
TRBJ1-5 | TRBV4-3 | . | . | TGCGCCAGCAGCCAAGACCGAGCAGGATACCAGCCCCAGCATTTT | CASSQDRAGYQPQHF
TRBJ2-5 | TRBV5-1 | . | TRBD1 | TGCGCCAGCAGCTTGGCAACAGGGGCGAAGGAGACCCAGTACTTC | CASSLATGAKETQYF
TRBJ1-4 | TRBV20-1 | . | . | TGCAGTGCTAGCCAGGGGTTCGGACTGTTTTTT | CSASQGFGLFF
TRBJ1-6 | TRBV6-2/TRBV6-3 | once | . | TGTGCCAGCAGTTACGTCGGGAATTCACCCCTCCACTTT | CASSYVGNSPLHF
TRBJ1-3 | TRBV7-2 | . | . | TGTGCCAGCAGCTTCTCCAGGGATGGAAACACCATATATTTT | CASSFSRDGNTIYF
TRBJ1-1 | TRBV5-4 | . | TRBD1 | TGTGCCAGCAGCCCCCGGGACAGCCCGGACACTGAAGCTTTCTTT | CASSPRDSPDTEAFF
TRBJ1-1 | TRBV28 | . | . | TGTGCCAGCAGTTTATTTCAGGGGCTTGAAGCTTTCTTT | CASSLFQGLEAFF
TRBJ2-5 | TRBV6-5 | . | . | TGTGCCAGCAGGGACGGAGGGGCAGGAGAGACCCAGTACTTC | CASRDGGAGETQYF
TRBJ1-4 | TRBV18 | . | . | TGTGCCAGCTCACCAGACAGAGAAAAACTGTTTTTT | CASSPDREKLFF
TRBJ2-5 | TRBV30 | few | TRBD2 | TGTGCCTGGAGTCAAGGACTAGCGGGAGGAGGAGGAGAGACCCAGTACTTC | CAWSQGLAGGGGETQYF
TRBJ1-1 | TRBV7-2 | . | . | TGTGCCAGCAGCTTAGAGGTAACGGGGACTGAAGCTTTCTTT | CASSLEVTGTEAFF
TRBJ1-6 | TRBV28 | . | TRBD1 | TGTGCCAGCAGAGACAGGGAACGCTCACCCCTCCACTTT | CASRDRERSPLHF
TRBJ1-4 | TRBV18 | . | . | TGTGCCAGCTCACCAGACGGGGGAACTAATGAAAAACTGTTTTTT | CASSPDGGTNEKLFF
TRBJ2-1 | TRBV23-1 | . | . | TGCGCCAGCAGTCATAATAGGGGGACCACCTACAATGAGCAGTTCTTC | CASSHNRGTTYNEQFF
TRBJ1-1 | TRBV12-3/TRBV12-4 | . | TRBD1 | TGTGCCACCACGACAGGGGGCCGGACTGAAGCTTTCTTT | CATTTGGRTEAFF
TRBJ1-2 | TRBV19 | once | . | TGTGCCAGTAGTATACCCCAGGGATGGGGAACCTATGGCTACACCTTC | CASSIPQGWGTYGYTF
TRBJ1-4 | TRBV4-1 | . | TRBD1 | TGCGCCACCAGGGAAGACAGGGGTCAAGAAAAACTGTTTTTT | CATREDRGQEKLFF
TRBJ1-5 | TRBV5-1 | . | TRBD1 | TGCGCCAGCAGCTTGGACGGGGGCAGGGGGAATCAGCCCCAGCATTTT | CASSLDGGRGNQPQHF